This T cell receptor (beta chain) was found in a study of cytomegalovirus exposure and HLA in healthy donors. Germline CDR1 SGHNT, CDR2 YYREEE (reference sequence). CDR3 length equals 17 residues. After removal of 2 bases from V and 4 bases from J, the junction contained 8 bases not matched to a gene. Turning to this clone: Antigen: not known.

Study-wide results and limits: A missense DCLRE1C variant was associated with V- and J-gene trimming of TCR beta chains in a later analysis, and an independent cohort replicated the association.

The PCR ran on 60 Vbeta and 13 Jbeta primers. The method was immunoSEQ multiplex PCR; TCRdb's version includes in-frame clones alone and lacks a portion of them. The table for this sample gives 150,000 or so clones. Input material: PBMCs. The source of this sequence is a woman aged 18-29 years in good health and CMV-seronegative. The rearrangement links TRBV5-4 to TRBJ2-2; 10 bases are a match to TRBD2. The CDR3 reads CASSLFSGRAFTGELFF. CDR3 coding DNA: TGTGCCAGCAGCTTATTCAGCGGGAGGGCCTTCACCGGGGAGCTGTTTTTT. Combining the CDR3 with reference TRBV5-4 and TRBJ2-2 gives the whole variable domain ETGVTQSPTHLIKTRGQQVTLRCSSQSGHNTVSWYQQALGQGPQFIFQYYREEENGRGNFPPRFSGLQFPNYSSELNVNALELDDSALYLCASSLFSGRAFTGELFFGEGSRLTVL.